This T cell receptor (beta chain) was sequenced for a study of OX40 agonist ivuxolimab in advanced cancers. Turning to the study itself: A history of anti-PD-1, anti-PD-L1 or anti-CTLA-4 therapy was acceptable, and about 40% had some.

Using immunoSEQ multiplex PCR, the repertoire was profiled, and TCRdb retains in-frame clones only, with some absent. The sample yields tens of thousands of clones, about 81% seen once. Findings and limits, study-wide: Among T cells, CD8+ cells averaged more expanded clones than CD4+ cells. The antigens recognized by the expanded peripheral T cells, that is their antigen specificity, were not determined.

In regard to this clone: Its antigen remains unidentified.

Sequences were derived from CD4+ or CD8+ T cells sorted from blood, sampled in a trial of the OX40 agonist ivuxolimab. The TCR was taken from an adult with an advanced solid tumor such as melanoma, head and neck, liver or kidney cancer.

In nucleotides, the CDR3 is TGTGCCAGCAGCCCACGGGGCCCGGCGGCGAACACTGAAGCTTTCTTT. Amino acid sequence: CASSPRGPAANTEAFF. The chain links TRBV7-9 to TRBJ1-1, with D possibly TRBD1 on 5 matching bases. The CDR3 spans 16 residues. Germline V gene sequence: CDR1 SEHNR, CDR2 FQNEAQ (reference sequence). The ends were cut back, 5 bases at V and 1 base at J, with 17 bases in the middle.